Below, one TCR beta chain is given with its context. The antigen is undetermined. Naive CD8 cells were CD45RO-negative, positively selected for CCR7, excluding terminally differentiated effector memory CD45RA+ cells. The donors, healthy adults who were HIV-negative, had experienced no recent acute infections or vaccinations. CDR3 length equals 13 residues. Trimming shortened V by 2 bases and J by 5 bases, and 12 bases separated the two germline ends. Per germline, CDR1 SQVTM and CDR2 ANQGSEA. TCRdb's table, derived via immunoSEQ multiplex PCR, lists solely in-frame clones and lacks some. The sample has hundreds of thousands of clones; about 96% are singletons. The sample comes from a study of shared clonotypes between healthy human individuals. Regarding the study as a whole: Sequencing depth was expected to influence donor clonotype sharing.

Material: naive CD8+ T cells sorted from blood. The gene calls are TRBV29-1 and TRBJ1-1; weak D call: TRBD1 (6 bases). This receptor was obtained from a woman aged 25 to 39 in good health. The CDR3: CSVETGLGTEAFF. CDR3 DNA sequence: TGCAGCGTTGAAACAGGGTTGGGTACTGAAGCTTTCTTT.